The 16 T cell receptor beta chains presented below share a single source sample, sequenced in a study of T cells after posttransplantation cyclophosphamide. Method: immunoSEQ multiplex PCR; TCRdb's copy keeps in-frame clones and lacks some. The sample yields about 40,000 clones, without any singletons. Sequencing used PBMCs. The receptors here all came from a man aged 30 to 45 in good health and a related stem cell transplant donor.

This clone occurred many times. Here the CDR3 DNA reads TGTGCCAGCAGCCTACAGGTTCAAGCCAAAAACATTCAGTACTTC. Protein sequence: CASSLQVQAKNIQYF. The chain uses TRBV7-2 and TRBJ2-4; TRBD1 is a possible D gene (5 bases). The CDR3 sequence is 15 residues long. Deletions cut 5 bases from V and 0 bases from J, with 11 bases between. Germline V lookup: CDR1 SGHTA, CDR2 FQGNSA.

The sample holds many counts of this clone. The chain joins TRBV7-2 to TRBJ1-2; D not certain. Germline CDR1 and CDR2: SGHTA and FQGNSA. CDR3 length: 15 amino acids. V was trimmed by 2 bases and J by 2 bases, leaving 12 bases between them. The CDR3: CASSLRHGGNYGYTF. The CDR3 DNA sequence: TGTGCCAGCAGCTTAAGACACGGAGGAAACTATGGCTACACCTTC.

This clone has more than one count but fewer than ten. The V and J genes are TRBV23-1 and TRBJ1-5; perhaps TRBD1 as D (6 bases). TRBV23-1 is known as an ORF, though its function is uncertain. Trimming removed 4 bases from V and 5 bases from J, with 24 bases in between. The length of the CDR3 is 18 residues. CDR3 loop: CASSPPRGAEISDQPQHF. The CDR3, as DNA: TGCGCCAGCAGTCCCCCCCGGGGGGCGGAAATTTCCGATCAGCCCCAGCATTTT.

This clone was recorded a few times. The chain carries TRBV9 and TRBJ2-7; D gene unclear. Trimming pared 0 bases from V and 5 bases from J, leaving 6 bases between. The CDR3 contains 12 residues. CDR1 is SGDLS and CDR2 is YYNGEE in the germline V gene. The DNA of the CDR3 is TGTGCCAGCAGCGTAGGCCTAAACGAGCAGTACTTC. This encodes CASSVGLNEQYF. Full variable domain (remainder filled in from reference TRBV9 and TRBJ2-7): DSGVTQTPKHLITATGQRVTLRCSPRSGDLSVYWYQQSLDQGLQFLIQYYNGEERAKGNILERFSAQQFPDLHSELNLSSLELGDSALYFCASSVGLNEQYFGPGTRLTVT.

This clone was recorded many times. V gene TRBV27 combines with J gene TRBJ1-5, with D possibly matching TRBD1 (6 bases). Trimming stripped 0 bases from V and 2 bases from J, with 20 bases between. The germline CDR1 and CDR2 sequences are MNHEY and SMNVEV (reference sequence). CDR3 length: 19 amino acids. The CDR3 spells CASSLSNYPDRCGNQPQHF. The CDR3 DNA is TGTGCCAGCAGTTTATCTAACTATCCCGACAGGTGCGGCAATCAGCCCCAGCATTTT.

This clone has ten or more counts. The rearrangement links TRBV7-9 to TRBJ1-5; a possible D gene is TRBD1 (6 bases). The V gene lost 5 bases and the J gene lost 6 bases, with 11 bases spanning the gap. The CDR3 spans 13 residues. Germline V gene data show CDR1 as SEHNR and CDR2 as FQNEAQ (reference sequence). The CDR3, as DNA: TGTGCCAGCAGCGCCACAGGGTCTCAGCCCCAGCATTTT. Its protein is CASSATGSQPQHF.

This clone is termed large. This rearrangement joins TRBV2 to TRBJ2-5; perhaps TRBD1 as D (7 bases). With 4 bases removed from V and 2 bases from J, the gap between germline ends came to 11 bases. The CDR3 length is 14 residues. Germline V gene data show CDR1 as SNHLY and CDR2 as FYNNEI. CDR3 DNA sequence: TGTGCCAGCAGTGTGGAGGGGGCTCAAGAGACCCAGTACTTC. As protein: CASSVEGAQETQYF.

There are many counts of this clone. The CDR3 protein is CASSSPRGLAARGGELFF. Here the CDR3 DNA reads TGTGCCAGCAGTTCCCCAAGGGGACTAGCGGCCAGGGGCGGGGAGCTGTTTTTT. J is TRBJ2-2 and V is TRBV6-2 or TRBV6-3, with 11 bases identical to TRBD2. After removal of 4 bases from V and 7 bases from J, the junction contained 14 bases not matched to a gene. CDR1 and CDR2 (germline): MNHEY, SVGEGT. The length of the CDR3 is 18 residues.

The J gene is TRBJ1-2, the V gene TRBV25-1; 7 bases line up with TRBD1. The V gene end was trimmed by 3 bases and the J gene end by 0 bases; junction bases not matched to a gene: 4. Germline V gene data show CDR1 as MGHDK and CDR2 as SYGVNS. This CDR3 comprises 15 residues. CDR3 sequence (DNA): TGTGCCAGCAGTGAGAAGGGGGCAGCTAACTATGGCTACACCTTC. Translating it yields CASSEKGAANYGYTF.

The V and J genes are TRBV28 and TRBJ2-5; D might be TRBD1 (5 bases). Between the trimmed V and J ends, which lost 6 bases and 2 bases, there was a span of 10 bases. The CDR3 runs 13 residues. CDR1 and CDR2 (germline): MDHEN, SYDVKM. This chain's CDR3 is CASSHTGQETQYF. In DNA form, the CDR3 reads TGTGCCAGCAGCCACACAGGTCAAGAGACCCAGTACTTC.

This clone showed up many times. J is TRBJ1-5 and V is TRBV7-4; 10 positions match TRBD1. This CDR3 contains 17 residues. CDR1 SGHVT and CDR2 SQSDAQ come from the germline V gene. V dropped 5 bases and J dropped 1; count of bases not matched to a gene: 8. The chain's CDR3 is CASSSPGTGVSNQPQHF. In DNA, the CDR3 is TGTGCCAGCAGCAGTCCCGGGACAGGGGTAAGCAATCAGCCCCAGCATTTT.

This clone was recorded many times. The chain combines TRBV19 with TRBJ1-1, with unresolved D. V lost 5 bases and J lost 3, with 10 bases in between. CDR1 and CDR2 (germline): LNHDA, SQIVND (reference sequence). This CDR3 spans 13 amino acids. The DNA for the CDR3 is TGTGCCAGTAGTGCCTACCGAGACACTGAAGCTTTCTTT. It specifies CASSAYRDTEAFF.

This clone was observed many times. The chain couples TRBV28 to TRBJ1-6, with no clear D. Trimming shortened V by 7 bases and J by 11 bases, and 15 bases separated the two germline ends. CDR1 is MDHEN, CDR2 SYDVKM, per germline. The CDR3 is made up of 13 amino acids. The CDR3 spells CASTKLPVAPLHF. CDR3 nucleotides: TGTGCCAGCACTAAACTTCCCGTCGCACCCCTCCACTTT.

This clone was found many times. The chain carries TRBV19 and TRBJ2-7; D call uncertain. The CDR3 extends over 14 amino acids. CDR1 is LNHDA and CDR2 is SQIVND in the germline V gene (reference sequence). Trimming took 3 bases from V and 0 from J, leaving 9 bases between them. The CDR3 nucleotides read TGTGCCAGTAGTATCAGGTTTAGCTCCTACGAGCAGTACTTC. Translating it yields CASSIRFSSYEQYF.

In its sample, this clone was seen many times. The chain recombines TRBV5-4 with TRBJ2-2; D not resolved. Germline CDR1 and CDR2: SGHNT and YYREEE (reference sequence). Trimming cost V 3 bases and J 8 bases, with 8 bases left between them. This CDR3 is 12 amino acids long. The CDR3 sequence is CASSWQAGELFF. The CDR3 coding sequence is TGTGCCAGCAGCTGGCAGGCGGGGGAGCTGTTTTTT.

This clone was detected ten times or more. The chain links TRBV5-1 to TRBJ1-6, with a possible D match to TRBD1 (6 bases). V dropped 0 bases and J dropped 9 bases, with 13 bases sitting between them. Germline CDR1 and CDR2: SGHRS and YFSETQ. CDR3 size: 15 residues. The DNA of the CDR3 is TGCGCCAGCAGCTTGGCCTCGGGGGGCGGTTCACCCCTCCACTTT. Residues: CASSLASGGGSPLHF.